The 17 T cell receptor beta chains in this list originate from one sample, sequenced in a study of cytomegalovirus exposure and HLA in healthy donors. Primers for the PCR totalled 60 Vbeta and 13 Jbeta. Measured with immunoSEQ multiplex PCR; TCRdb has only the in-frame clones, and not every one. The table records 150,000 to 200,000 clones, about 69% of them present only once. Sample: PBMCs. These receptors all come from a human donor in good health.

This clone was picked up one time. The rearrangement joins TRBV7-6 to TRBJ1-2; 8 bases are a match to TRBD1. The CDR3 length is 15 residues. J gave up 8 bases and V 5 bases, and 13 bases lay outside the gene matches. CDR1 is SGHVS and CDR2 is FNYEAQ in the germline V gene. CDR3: CASSAEGQGMGGYTF. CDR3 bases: TGTGCCAGCAGCGCGGAAGGACAGGGAATGGGGGGCTACACCTTC.

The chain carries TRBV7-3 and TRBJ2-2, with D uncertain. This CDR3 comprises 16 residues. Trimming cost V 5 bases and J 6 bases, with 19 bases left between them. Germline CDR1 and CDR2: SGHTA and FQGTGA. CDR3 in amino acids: CASSPAEQSLAGELFF. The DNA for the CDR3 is TGTGCCAGCAGCCCAGCCGAACAGAGCTTGGCCGGGGAGCTGTTTTTT.

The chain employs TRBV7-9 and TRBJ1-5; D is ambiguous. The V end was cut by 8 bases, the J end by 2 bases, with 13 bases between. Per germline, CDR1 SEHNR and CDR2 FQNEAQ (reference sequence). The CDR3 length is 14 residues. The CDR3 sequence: CASEGGMGNQPQHF. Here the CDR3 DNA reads TGTGCCAGCGAGGGAGGGATGGGCAATCAGCCCCAGCATTTT.

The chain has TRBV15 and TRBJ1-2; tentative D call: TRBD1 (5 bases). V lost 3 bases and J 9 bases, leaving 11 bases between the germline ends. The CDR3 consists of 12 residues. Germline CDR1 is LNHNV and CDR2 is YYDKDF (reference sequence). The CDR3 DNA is TGTGCCACCAGCAGGGGGCAAGGCAGCTACACCTTC. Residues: CATSRGQGSYTF. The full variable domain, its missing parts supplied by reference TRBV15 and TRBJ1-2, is DAMVIQNPRYQVTQFGKPVTLSCSQTLNHNVMYWYQQKSSQAPKLLFHYYDKDFNNEADTPDNFQSRRPNTSFCFLDIRSPGLGDTAMYLCATSRGQGSYTFGSGTRLTVV.

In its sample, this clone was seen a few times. The CDR3 loop is CASTTGGRQPQHF. For the CDR3, the DNA is TGTGCCAGTACCACAGGGGGTAGGCAGCCCCAGCATTTT. The chain employs TRBV19 and TRBJ1-5, with 8 nucleotides matching TRBD1. CDR1 and CDR2 (germline): LNHDA, SQIVND (reference sequence). The V and J ends lost 7 bases and 7 bases, in that order; junction bases with no gene match: 6. The CDR3 length is 13 residues. Looking up the rest from reference TRBV19 and TRBJ1-5 gives the full variable domain: DGGITQSPKYLFRKEGQNVTLSCEQNLNHDAMYWYRQDPGQGLRLIYYSQIVNDFQKGDIAEGYSVSREKKESFPLTVTSAQKNPTAFYLCASTTGGRQPQHFGDGTRLSIL.

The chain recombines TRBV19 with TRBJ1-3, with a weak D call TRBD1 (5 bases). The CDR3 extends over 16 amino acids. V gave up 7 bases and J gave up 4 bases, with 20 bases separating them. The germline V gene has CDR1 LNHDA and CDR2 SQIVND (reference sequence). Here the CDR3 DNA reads TGTGCCAGTATGGGTTTTGGACAACTAAAAGGAAACACCATATATTTT. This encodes CASMGFGQLKGNTIYF.

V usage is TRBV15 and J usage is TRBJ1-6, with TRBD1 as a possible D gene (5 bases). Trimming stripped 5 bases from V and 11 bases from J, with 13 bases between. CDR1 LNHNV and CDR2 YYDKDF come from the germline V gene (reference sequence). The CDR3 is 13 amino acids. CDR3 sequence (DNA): TGTGCCACCAGCGACGCAGGGTATCCACCCCTCCACTTT. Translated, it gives CATSDAGYPPLHF.

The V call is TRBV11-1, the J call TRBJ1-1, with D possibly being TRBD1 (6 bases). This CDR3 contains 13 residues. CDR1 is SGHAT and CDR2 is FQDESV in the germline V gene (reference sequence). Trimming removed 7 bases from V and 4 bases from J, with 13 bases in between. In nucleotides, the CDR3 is TGTGCCAGCACCCTCACAGGGACCACTGAAGCTTTCTTT. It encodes CASTLTGTTEAFF.

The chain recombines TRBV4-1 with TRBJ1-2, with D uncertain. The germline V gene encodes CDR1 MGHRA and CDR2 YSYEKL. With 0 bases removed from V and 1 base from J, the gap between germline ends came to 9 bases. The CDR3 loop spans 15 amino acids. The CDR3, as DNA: TGCGCCAGCAGCCAAGATTCGGGGAATAACTATGGCTACACCTTC. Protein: CASSQDSGNNYGYTF.

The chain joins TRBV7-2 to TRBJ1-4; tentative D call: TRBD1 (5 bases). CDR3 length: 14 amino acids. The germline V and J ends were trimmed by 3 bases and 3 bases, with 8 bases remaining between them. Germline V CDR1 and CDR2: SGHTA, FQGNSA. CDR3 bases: TGTGCCAGCAGCTTGGGGGGGTCTAATGAAAAACTGTTTTTT. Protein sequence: CASSLGGSNEKLFF.

The chain's CDR3 is CASSLSPLSGANVLTF. CDR3 DNA: TGTGCCAGCAGCTTATCCCCCCTCTCTGGGGCCAACGTCCTGACTTTC. V and J are TRBV11-2 and TRBJ2-6; D remains ambiguous. The CDR3 has 16 residues. The germline V and J ends were trimmed by 2 bases and 0 bases, with 8 bases remaining between them. From germline, CDR1 is SGHAT and CDR2 FQNNGV.

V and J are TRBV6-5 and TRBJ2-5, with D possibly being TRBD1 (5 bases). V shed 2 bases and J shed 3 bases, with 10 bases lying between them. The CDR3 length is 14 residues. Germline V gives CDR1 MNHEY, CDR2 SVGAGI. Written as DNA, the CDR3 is TGTGCCAGCAGTTACACGACAGAGGAAGAGACCCAGTACTTC. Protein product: CASSYTTEEETQYF.

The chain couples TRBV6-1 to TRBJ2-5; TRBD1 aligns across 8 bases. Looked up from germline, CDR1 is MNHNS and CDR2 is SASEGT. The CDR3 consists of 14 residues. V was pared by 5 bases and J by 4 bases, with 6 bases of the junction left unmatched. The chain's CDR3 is CASSISQGGETQYF. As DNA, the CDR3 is TGTGCCAGCAGTATATCACAGGGGGGAGAGACCCAGTACTTC.

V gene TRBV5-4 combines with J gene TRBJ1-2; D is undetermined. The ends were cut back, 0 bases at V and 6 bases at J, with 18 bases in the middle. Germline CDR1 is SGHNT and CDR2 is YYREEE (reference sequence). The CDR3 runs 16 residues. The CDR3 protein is CASSLAAPRSRDGYTF. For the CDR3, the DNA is TGTGCCAGCAGCTTGGCCGCCCCCCGGAGTAGAGATGGCTACACCTTC.

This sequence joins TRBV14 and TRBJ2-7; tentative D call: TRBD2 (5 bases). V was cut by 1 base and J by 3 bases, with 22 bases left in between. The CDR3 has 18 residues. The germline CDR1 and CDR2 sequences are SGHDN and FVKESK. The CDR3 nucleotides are TGTGCCAGCAGCCAAGGGAGGCCAGCCACGAGGGAATACTACGAGCAGTACTTC. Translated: CASSQGRPATREYYEQYF.

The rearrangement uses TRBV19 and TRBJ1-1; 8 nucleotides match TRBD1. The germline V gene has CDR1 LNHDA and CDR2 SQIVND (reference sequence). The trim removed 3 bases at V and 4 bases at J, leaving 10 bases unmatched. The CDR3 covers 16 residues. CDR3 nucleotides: TGTGCCAGTAGTATGCCAGGGGGCGTCTATGGCACTGAAGCTTTCTTT. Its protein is CASSMPGGVYGTEAFF.

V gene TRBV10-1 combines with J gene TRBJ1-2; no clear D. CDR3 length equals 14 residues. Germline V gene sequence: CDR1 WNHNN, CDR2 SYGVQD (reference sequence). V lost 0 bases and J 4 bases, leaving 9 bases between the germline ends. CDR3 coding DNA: TGCGCCAGCAGTGAGTCCGCGGGAACCTATGGCTACACCTTC. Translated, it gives CASSESAGTYGYTF.